This TCR beta chain was documented in a study of beta chain features in type 1 diabetes. The ends were cut back, 6 bases at V and 7 bases at J, with 16 bases in the middle. Germline CDR1 SGHVS, CDR2 FQNEAQ. CDR3 length: 14 amino acids. Sequencing targeted expressed TCRB transcripts, as all isolated RNA had been reverse transcribed. TCRdb's copy holds only in-frame clones and misses some; the assay was immunoSEQ multiplex PCR. The table includes 430,000 or so clones, about an eighth detected once. This clone was counted only a few times. Its antigen is unidentified. Study-wide points: Cells expressing TCR highly could be over-represented by cDNA sequencing.

The V and J genes are TRBV7-8 and TRBJ2-1; D uncertain. The sequenced sample was naive CD4+ T cells from blood. The receptor was derived from a woman aged 18-35 years in good health. The CDR3 here is CASSLKRVVNEQFF. CDR3 in DNA: TGTGCCAGCAGTCTAAAAAGGGTTGTGAATGAGCAGTTCTTC.